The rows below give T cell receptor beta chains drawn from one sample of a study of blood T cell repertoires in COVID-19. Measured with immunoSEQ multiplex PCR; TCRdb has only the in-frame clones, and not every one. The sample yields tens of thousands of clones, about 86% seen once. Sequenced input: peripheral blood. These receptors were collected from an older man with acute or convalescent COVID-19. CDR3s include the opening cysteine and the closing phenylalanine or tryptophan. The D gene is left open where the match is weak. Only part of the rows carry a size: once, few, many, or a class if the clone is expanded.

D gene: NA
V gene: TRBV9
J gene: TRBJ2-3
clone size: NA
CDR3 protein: CASSFIAGDTQYF
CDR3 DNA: TGTGCCAGCAGCTTCATAGCCGGAGATACGCAGTATTTT

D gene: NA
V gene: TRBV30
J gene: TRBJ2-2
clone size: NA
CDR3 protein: CAYTHSSGELFF
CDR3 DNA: TGTGCTTATACACATAGCTCCGGGGAGCTGTTTTTT

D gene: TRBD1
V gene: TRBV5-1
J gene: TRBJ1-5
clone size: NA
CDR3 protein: CASSVQGASNQPQHF
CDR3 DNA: TGCGCCAGCAGCGTACAGGGGGCGAGCAATCAGCCCCAGCATTTT

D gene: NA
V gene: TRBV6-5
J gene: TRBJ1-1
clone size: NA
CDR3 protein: CASKTGGLSLTEAFF
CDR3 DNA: TGTGCCAGCAAAACGGGGGGGCTTTCTCTTACTGAAGCTTTCTTT

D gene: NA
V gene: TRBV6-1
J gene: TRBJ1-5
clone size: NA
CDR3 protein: CASSEAGARGGNQPQHF
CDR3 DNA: TGTGCCAGCAGTGAAGCAGGGGCGCGGGGAGGCAATCAGCCCCAGCATTTT

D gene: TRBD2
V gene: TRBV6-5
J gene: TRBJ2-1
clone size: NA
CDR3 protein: CASLPAGVRFNEQFF
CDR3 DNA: TGTGCCTCCCTTCCGGCGGGAGTTCGGTTCAATGAGCAGTTCTTC

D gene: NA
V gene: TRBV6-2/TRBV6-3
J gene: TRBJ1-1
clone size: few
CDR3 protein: CASSSGWTEAFF
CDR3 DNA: TGTGCCAGCAGCTCAGGGTGGACTGAAGCTTTCTTT

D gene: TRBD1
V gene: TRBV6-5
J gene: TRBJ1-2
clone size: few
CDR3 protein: CASSSRGRGGYTF
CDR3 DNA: TGTGCCAGCAGTTCTAGGGGGCGAGGAGGCTACACCTTC

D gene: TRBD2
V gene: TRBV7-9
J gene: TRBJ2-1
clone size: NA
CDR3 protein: CASSPGLASNEQFF
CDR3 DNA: TGTGCCAGCAGCCCCGGACTAGCTTCCAATGAGCAGTTCTTC

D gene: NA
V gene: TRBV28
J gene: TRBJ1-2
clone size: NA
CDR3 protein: CASSPTGIGGYTF
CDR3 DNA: TGTGCCAGCAGTCCGACAGGAATTGGCGGCTACACCTTC

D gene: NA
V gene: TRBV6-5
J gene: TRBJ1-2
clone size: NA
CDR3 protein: CASGTTANYGYTF
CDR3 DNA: TGTGCCAGCGGCACCACAGCTAACTATGGCTACACCTTC

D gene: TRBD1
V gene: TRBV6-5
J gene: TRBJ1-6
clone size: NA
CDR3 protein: CASSSGQGGSSPLHF
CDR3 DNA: TGTGCCAGCAGCTCAGGACAGGGAGGAAGTTCACCCCTCCACTTT

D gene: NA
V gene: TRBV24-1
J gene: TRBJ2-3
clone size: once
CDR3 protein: CATSDPAVDGTDTQYF
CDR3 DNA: TGTGCCACCAGTGACCCTGCGGTGGATGGGACAGATACGCAGTATTTT

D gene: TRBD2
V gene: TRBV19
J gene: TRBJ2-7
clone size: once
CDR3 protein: CASSIPGTSVPYEQYF
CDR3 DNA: TGTGCCAGTAGTATTCCAGGGACTAGCGTCCCCTACGAGCAGTACTTC

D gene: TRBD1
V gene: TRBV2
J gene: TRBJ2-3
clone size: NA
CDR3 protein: CASSIPGQGTDTQYF
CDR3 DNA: TGTGCCAGCAGTATACCGGGACAGGGCACAGATACGCAGTATTTT

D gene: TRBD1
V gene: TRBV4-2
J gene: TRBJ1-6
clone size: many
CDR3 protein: CASSQGGQAYNSPLHF
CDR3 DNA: TGTGCCAGCAGCCAGGGGGGACAGGCCTATAATTCACCCCTCCACTTT

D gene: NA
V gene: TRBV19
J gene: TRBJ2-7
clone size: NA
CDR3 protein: CASSISYREEQYF
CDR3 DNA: TGTGCCAGTAGTATATCATACCGGGAGGAGCAGTACTTC

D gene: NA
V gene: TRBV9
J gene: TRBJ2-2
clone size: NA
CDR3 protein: CASRRGSGGSSVTGELFF
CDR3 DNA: TGTGCCAGCAGGAGGGGGTCGGGCGGCAGCTCGGTGACCGGGGAGCTGTTTTTT

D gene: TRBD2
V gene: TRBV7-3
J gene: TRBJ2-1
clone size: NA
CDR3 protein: CASSLGTSGRNEQFF
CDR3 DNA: TGTGCCAGCAGCCTTGGGACTAGCGGGAGGAATGAGCAGTTCTTC

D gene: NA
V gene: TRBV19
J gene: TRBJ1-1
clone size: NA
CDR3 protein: CASRLLGTGMNTEAFF
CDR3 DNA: TGTGCCAGTCGTCTCCTGGGAACAGGTATGAACACTGAAGCTTTCTTT

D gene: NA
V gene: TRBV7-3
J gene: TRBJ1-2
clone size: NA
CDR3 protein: CASSLNSEQVDGYTF
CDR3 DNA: TGTGCCAGCAGCTTAAATTCAGAACAGGTTGACGGCTACACCTTC

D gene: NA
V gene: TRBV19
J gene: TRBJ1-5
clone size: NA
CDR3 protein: CASSNNGQINQPQHF
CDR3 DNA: TGTGCCAGTAGTAATAACGGACAGATTAATCAGCCCCAGCATTTT

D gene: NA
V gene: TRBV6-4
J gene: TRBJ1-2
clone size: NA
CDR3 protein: CASSDSPRGANYGYTF
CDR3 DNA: TGTGCCAGCAGTGACTCTCCCAGGGGAGCTAACTATGGCTACACCTTC

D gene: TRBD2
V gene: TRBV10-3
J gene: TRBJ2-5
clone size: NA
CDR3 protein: CAISEAPGGLAKETQYF
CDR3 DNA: TGTGCCATCAGTGAGGCGCCTGGGGGACTAGCGAAAGAGACCCAGTACTTC

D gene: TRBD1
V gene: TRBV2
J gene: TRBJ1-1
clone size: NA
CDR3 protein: CASSDPGTAKAVGAFF
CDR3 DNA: TGTGCCAGCAGCGACCCCGGGACAGCAAAAGCCGTTGGAGCTTTCTTT

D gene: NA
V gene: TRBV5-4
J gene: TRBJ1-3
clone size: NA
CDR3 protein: CASSLAAEHSGNTIYF
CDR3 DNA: TGTGCCAGCAGCTTGGCCGCGGAGCACTCTGGAAACACCATATATTTT

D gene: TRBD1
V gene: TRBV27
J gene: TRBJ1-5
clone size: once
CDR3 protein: CASSPYDRGPQPQHF
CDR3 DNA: TGTGCCAGCAGTCCCTATGACAGGGGGCCTCAGCCCCAGCATTTT

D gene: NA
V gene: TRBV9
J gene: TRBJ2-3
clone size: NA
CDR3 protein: CASSVDNRLTDTQYF
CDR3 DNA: TGTGCCAGCAGCGTAGATAATCGTCTGACAGATACGCAGTATTTT

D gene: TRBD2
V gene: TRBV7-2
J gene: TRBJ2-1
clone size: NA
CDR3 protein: CASSLGTSRYNEQFF
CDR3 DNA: TGTGCCAGCAGCTTAGGGACTAGCAGATACAATGAGCAGTTCTTC

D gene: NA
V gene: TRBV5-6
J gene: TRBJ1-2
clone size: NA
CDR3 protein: CASSPRKRLADYGYTF
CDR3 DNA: TGTGCCAGCAGCCCGAGGAAACGGTTGGCGGACTATGGCTACACCTTC

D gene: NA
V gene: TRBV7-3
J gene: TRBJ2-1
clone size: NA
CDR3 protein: CASSLTPGNEQFF
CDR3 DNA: TGTGCCAGCAGCTTAACGCCAGGCAATGAGCAGTTCTTC

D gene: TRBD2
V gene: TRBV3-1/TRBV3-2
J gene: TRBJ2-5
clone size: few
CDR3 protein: CASSQLAEETQYF
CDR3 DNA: TGTGCCAGCAGCCAACTAGCGGAAGAGACCCAGTACTTC

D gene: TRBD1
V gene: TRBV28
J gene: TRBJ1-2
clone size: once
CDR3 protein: CTTQGGQGAYGYTF
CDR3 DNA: TGTACCACCCAAGGCGGACAGGGAGCCTATGGCTACACCTTC

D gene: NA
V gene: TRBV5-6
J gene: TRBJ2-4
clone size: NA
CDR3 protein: CASRPRGGKNIQYF
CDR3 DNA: TGTGCCAGCAGGCCGCGGGGTGGCAAAAACATTCAGTACTTC

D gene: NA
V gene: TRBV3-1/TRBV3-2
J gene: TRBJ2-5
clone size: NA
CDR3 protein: CASSLAGGETQYF
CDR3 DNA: TGTGCCAGCAGCTTGGCAGGTGGAGAGACCCAGTACTTC

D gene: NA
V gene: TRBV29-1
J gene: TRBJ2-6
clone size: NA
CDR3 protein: CSVDGGTGANVLTF
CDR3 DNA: TGCAGCGTTGACGGGGGTACTGGGGCCAACGTCCTGACTTTC

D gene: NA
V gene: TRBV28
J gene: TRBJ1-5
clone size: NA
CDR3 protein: CASSLSQGLGSNDQPQHF
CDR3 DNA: TGTGCCAGCAGTTTATCACAGGGTTTGGGCTCCAACGATCAGCCCCAGCATTTT

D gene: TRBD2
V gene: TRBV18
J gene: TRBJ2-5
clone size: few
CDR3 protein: CASSPLREGLETQYF
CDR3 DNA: TGTGCCAGCTCACCCCTCCGGGAGGGGCTGGAGACCCAGTACTTC

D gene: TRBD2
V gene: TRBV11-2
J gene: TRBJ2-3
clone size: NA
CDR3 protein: CASSGRGLAGKSDTQYF
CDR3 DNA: TGTGCCAGCAGCGGCCGGGGACTAGCGGGAAAGTCAGATACGCAGTATTTT

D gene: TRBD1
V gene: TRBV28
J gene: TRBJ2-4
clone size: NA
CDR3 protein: CASSFRQGALNIQYF
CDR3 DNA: TGTGCCAGCAGTTTCCGACAGGGGGCTCTAAACATTCAGTACTTC

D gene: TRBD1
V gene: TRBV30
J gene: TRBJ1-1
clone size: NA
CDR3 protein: CAWSPDRGTEAFF
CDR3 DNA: TGTGCCTGGAGCCCCGACAGGGGAACTGAAGCTTTCTTT

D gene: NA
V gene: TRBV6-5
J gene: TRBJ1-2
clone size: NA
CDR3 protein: CASRFRDLEGTF
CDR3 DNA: TGTGCCAGCAGATTCCGGGACTTAGAAGGCACCTTC

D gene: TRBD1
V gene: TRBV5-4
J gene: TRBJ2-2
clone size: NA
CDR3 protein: CASSLPGTGMAGELFF
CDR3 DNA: TGTGCCAGCAGCTTGCCCGGGACAGGGATGGCCGGGGAGCTGTTTTTT

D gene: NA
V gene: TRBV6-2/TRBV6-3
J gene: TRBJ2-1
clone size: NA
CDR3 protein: CASSSPGSEQFF
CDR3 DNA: TGTGCCAGCAGTTCCCCCGGGTCCGAGCAGTTCTTC

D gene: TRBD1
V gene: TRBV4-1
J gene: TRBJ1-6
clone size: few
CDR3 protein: CASSSHRDSPNSPLHF
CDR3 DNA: TGCGCCAGCAGCAGCCACCGGGACAGCCCTAATTCACCCCTCCACTTT

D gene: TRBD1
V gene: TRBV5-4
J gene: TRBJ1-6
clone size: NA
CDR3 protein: CASSSTGQGNSPLHF
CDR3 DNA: TGTGCCAGCAGCTCGACAGGGCAGGGCAATTCACCCCTCCACTTT

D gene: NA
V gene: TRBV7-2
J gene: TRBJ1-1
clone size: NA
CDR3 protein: CASSSPFGTEAFF
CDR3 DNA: TGTGCCAGCAGCTCCCCCTTCGGCACTGAAGCTTTCTTT

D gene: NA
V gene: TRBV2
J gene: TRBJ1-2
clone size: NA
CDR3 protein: CARQQIITANYGYTF
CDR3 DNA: TGTGCCAGGCAGCAGATTATTACAGCTAACTATGGCTACACCTTC

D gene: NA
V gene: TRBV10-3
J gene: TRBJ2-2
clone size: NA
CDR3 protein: CAISEGSVASGELFF
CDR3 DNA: TGTGCCATCAGTGAGGGTTCGGTAGCGTCCGGGGAGCTGTTTTTT

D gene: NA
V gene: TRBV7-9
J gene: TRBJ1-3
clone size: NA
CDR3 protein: CASSLDLGNTIYF
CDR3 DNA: TGTGCCAGCAGCTTAGACCTAGGAAACACCATATATTTT

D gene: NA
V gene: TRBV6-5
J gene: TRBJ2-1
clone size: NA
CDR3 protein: CASSYGGPSNEQFF
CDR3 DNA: TGTGCCAGCAGTTACGGCGGGCCGTCCAATGAGCAGTTCTTC

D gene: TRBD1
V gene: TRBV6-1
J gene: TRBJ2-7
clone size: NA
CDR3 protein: CASSELARGYEQYF
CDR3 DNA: TGTGCCAGCAGTGAGTTGGCCAGGGGGTACGAGCAGTACTTC

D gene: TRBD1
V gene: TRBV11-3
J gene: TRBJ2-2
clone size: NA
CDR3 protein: CASSPRQGNTGELFF
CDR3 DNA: TGTGCCAGCAGCCCTCGACAGGGAAACACCGGGGAGCTGTTTTTT

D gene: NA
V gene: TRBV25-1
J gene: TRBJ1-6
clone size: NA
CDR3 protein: CASSGPGHTSYNSPLHF
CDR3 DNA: TGTGCCAGCAGTGGACCGGGACACACCTCCTATAATTCACCCCTCCACTTT

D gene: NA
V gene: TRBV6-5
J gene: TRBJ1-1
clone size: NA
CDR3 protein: CASTYLGGPEAFF
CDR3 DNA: TGTGCCAGCACCTACTTGGGAGGCCCTGAAGCTTTCTTT

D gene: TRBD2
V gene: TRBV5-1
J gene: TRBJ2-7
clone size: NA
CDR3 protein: CASSLDGRGPGEQYF
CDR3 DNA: TGCGCCAGCAGCTTGGATGGGAGGGGCCCCGGCGAGCAGTACTTC

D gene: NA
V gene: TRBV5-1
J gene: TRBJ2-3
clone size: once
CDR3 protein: CASRAATSTDTQYF
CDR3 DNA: TGCGCCAGCAGGGCGGCGACCAGCACAGATACGCAGTATTTT

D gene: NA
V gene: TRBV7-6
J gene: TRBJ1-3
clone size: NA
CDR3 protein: CASSLAGRAGNTIYF
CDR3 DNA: TGTGCCAGCAGCTTAGCGGGCAGGGCAGGAAACACCATATATTTT